This T cell receptor (beta chain) was recorded in a study of identical twins (TCRdb year 2016). At the level of the whole study: To test whether fetal clonotypes persist, the study used deep sequencing on TCR alpha and beta repertoires from monozygotic twins, unrelated adults of various ages, and cord blood. To rule out contamination, the twin experiments were replicated at different times with different library preparation protocols.

On this clonotype: The antigen it binds to is not known. Per-base qualities were not stored, and no clone one base away is much larger.

From cysteine to phenylalanine, the CDR3 is 14 amino acids long. The entry retains the CDR3 DNA only, 42 bases that are in frame from base 1. The V end gives up 8 bases and the J end 4 bases, leaving 6 bases in the junction not matched to a gene. Per the germline V gene, SQVTM is the CDR1 and ANQGSEA is the CDR2. Library prep was done by 5' RACE. TCRdb shows the sequencer as Illumina HiSeq 2000. Template switching added a universal primer binding site, and the final cDNA carried a unique molecular identifier that allowed TCR cDNA molecules to be counted accurately. Specific primers in the conserved constant-segment region were used to synthesize first-strand cDNA for the TCR alpha and beta chains. To control for contamination, every cDNA library carried two barcodes: a SMART-Mk sample barcode plus Illumina barcodes. TruSeq adapter sequences and Illumina sample barcodes were added in two successive PCR steps. The TCR alpha and beta cDNA libraries were sequenced on the Illumina HiSeq platform using custom primers. In the authors' own workflow: Raw reads were processed with MiGEC to extract unique molecular identifiers, and MiXCR was used to determine CDR3 positions. Recombination models were inferred per individual with the repgenHMM and IGoR tools using an EM algorithm. The analysis of shared clonotypes was done with the tcR package in R, with sharing normalized by the product of cloneset sizes. Out-of-frame nonproductive sequences were analyzed to study raw recombination free of thymic and clonal selection effects. The public sequencing data were trimmed at Q25 with fastp and processed into clonotypes with MiXCR by TCRdb, which kept only in-frame beta chains. Under each unique CDR3 protein, matching rows form one entry showing the most common genes and DNA. These V and J calls originate from TCRdb's pipeline instead of the authors' own analysis. Within this sample are nearly 650,000 distinct CDR3 sequences, with under 8.5% of them counted one time only. Around 1.6% of the sample rests with the top ten.

The full study reports these points: In monozygotic twins, recombination models systematically underestimated out-of-frame TCR alpha sharing, but the models matched the sharing seen between unrelated individuals. A weaker excess of twin sharing was found in beta out-of-frame sequences because the signal-to-noise ratio was lowered by fewer shared sequences. Abundant cord blood beta clonotypes had fewer insertions, young adult naive repertoires showed a similar but weaker trend, and memory repertoires showed no such trend. Out-of-frame TCR alpha sequences shared between twins showed an excess of low generation-probability sequences compared with coincidental sharing between unrelated individuals. Conclusions relied on cross-sectional statistical analysis, since the same donors could not be followed over many years. Zero-insertion analyses could be partly confounded by invariant T cells such as MAIT and iNKT, though diverse VJ usage argued against such confounding for most clonotypes.

All donors were healthy Caucasians. The twin cohort consisted of three pairs of female monozygotic twins, all aged roughly 18 to 30 years. RNA for TCR libraries was isolated from peripheral blood mononuclear cells. This sample was also put to use in a study of yellow fever vaccine responses in identical twins. As the second study states: According to the authors, the vaccine-induced T cell response in identical twins seemed to be partly convergent and partly specific to each individual. In the study, vaccine-responding T cell clones were precisely tracked in identical twins.

The TCR comes from a woman between 18 and 30 years old in good health. Sequencing was performed on PBMCs. The chain couples TRBV29-1 to TRBJ2-6, with 9 middle bases fitting TRBD1. The DNA sequence reads TGCAGCATACAGGGGGCGCTGGGGGCCAACGTCCTGACTTTC. Translated, this gives CSIQGALGANVLTF.